This T cell receptor beta chain was obtained from a study of cytomegalovirus exposure and HLA in healthy donors. Study at large: As released early, the data held about 85 million unique TCRs from HLA-typed donors.

Losses at the gene ends were 9 bases for V and 5 bases for J; bases not matched to a gene: 7. The CDR3 length is 14 residues. Germline V gene lookup returns CDR1 LNHDA and CDR2 SQIVND (reference sequence). PCR amplification relied on 60 Vbeta primers (plus 13 Jbeta primers). Repertoires were generated with immunoSEQ multiplex PCR, while TCRdb's copy carries only in-frame clones and drops some. The sample's table shows some 130,000 clones. Study-wide results and caveats: A missense variant in DCLRE1C was later tied to TCR beta V- and J-gene trimming. Under in vitro conditions, a few CMV-associated chains were confirmed as specific for CMV antigens.

Concerning this clone: The antigen remains unidentified.

This sequence was found in a woman aged 55-69 years in good health and CMV-seronegative. The chain recombines TRBV19 with TRBJ2-2, with 9 bases that match TRBD1. Sequencing was done on a sample of PBMCs. CDR3 sequence: CASRDRGFTGELFF. The CDR3 DNA follows: TGTGCCAGCCGTGACAGGGGGTTTACCGGGGAGCTGTTTTTT.